This record covers a single T cell receptor beta chain. This sample is part of a study of control samples from healthy donors and cancer patients. Sequencing was performed with immunoSEQ multiplex PCR; in TCRdb, only in-frame clones are kept and a portion is missing. The data show 71,000 or so clones, with about 90% seen just once and around 19% held by the top ten. The germline CDR1 and CDR2 sequences are SGHKS and YYEKEE (reference sequence). Trimming left V 4 bases short and J 0 bases short, with 8 bases between. This CDR3 has 13 residues. The rearrangement joins TRBV5-5 to TRBJ2-7, with D unresolved. The clonotype originates from a man aged 55 to 70 with lung cancer. Sequences were obtained from PBMCs. The CDR3 protein is CASSLGFSYEQYV. The CDR3 DNA is TGTGCCAGCAGCCTCGGGTTCTCCTACGAGCAGTACGTC.